This record looks at one TCR beta chain sequence and its context. The data were taken from a study of blood T cell repertoires in COVID-19. From germline, CDR1 is MNHEY and CDR2 SVGAGI. After removal of 6 bases from V and 3 bases from J, the junction contained 8 bases not matched to a gene. The CDR3 sequence is 14 residues long. The table came from immunoSEQ multiplex PCR; TCRdb's copy has only in-frame clones and leaves some out. The sample has about 170,000 clones, approximately 83% seen once. The chain recombines TRBV6-5 with TRBJ2-7, with 7 bases lining up with TRBD1. The source is a human donor with acute or convalescent COVID-19. The donor label of this sample is uncertain. Sequencing input: peripheral blood. The CDR3 loop reads CASRGVTGNYEQYF. CDR3 DNA: TGTGCCAGCAGGGGGGTGACAGGGAACTACGAGCAGTACTTC.